This entry is about one TCR beta chain. Germline CDR1 is MNHNS and CDR2 is SASEGT. V trimming: 1 base; J trimming: 0 bases; junction bases outside the gene matches: 10. CDR3 length: 18 residues. The entry originates in a study of T cell responses to AZD1222 COVID-19 vaccine. Sequencing used immunoSEQ multiplex PCR; TCRdb keeps in-frame clones, though not all of them. Here the sample spans 92,000 or so clones, nearly 90% being singletons. The sequence was obtained from an adult in good health. The sample here was peripheral blood, taken on day 0 of AZD1222 vaccination. The V and J genes are TRBV6-1 and TRBJ2-7, with TRBD2 matching 9 bases. The CDR3 nucleotides read TGTGCCAGCAGTGAAGGGTTAGCGGGGGCGATCATCTCCTACGAGCAGTACTTC. Its protein product is CASSEGLAGAIISYEQYF.